This TCR beta chain was identified during a study of T-cell reconstitution after alpha-beta-depleted transplantation in children. This clonotype was seen more than once but under ten times. Library preparation (for TCRbeta) was performed with unique molecular identifiers. TCRdb called the PCR reads again in MiXCR, with one record for every CDR3 protein. The table has 130,000 or so distinct CDR3 sequences, 8.5% to 10% seen once; the top ten hold approximately 25%. This CDR3 has 17 amino acids. Trimming removed 3 bases at V and 2 bases at J, with 14 bases between. This sequence was found in a girl less than two years old who had a stem cell transplant for combined immunodeficiency, so the T cells may come from the graft donor. The chain carries TRBV12-3 or TRBV12-4 and TRBJ2-6, with D maybe TRBD2 (6 bases). The material sequenced was PBMCs, mostly from graft donor cells, taken 180 days after TCRalphabeta/CD19-depleted stem cell transplant. As DNA, the CDR3 is TGTGCCAGCAGTTTGGGCGTCGGGGGTGCTGGGGCCAACGTCCTGACTTTC. Encoded protein: CASSLGVGGAGANVLTF.